Sequencing of this T cell receptor (beta chain) was carried out in a study of T cells in tumors after PD-1 blockade. Overall study: No patient had prior checkpoint blockade, systemic immunosuppression, or radiotherapy within 4 weeks. Daily vismodegib 150 mg continued in a subset of anti-PD-1-treated patients.

Some clones are missing from TCRdb's copy, which holds only in-frame ones; the method was immunoSEQ multiplex PCR. The sample consists of nearly 25,000 clones, around four fifths of them appearing once. Study observations and caveats: Peripheral recruitment is suggested, as some novel exhausted tumor clones were in pre-treatment blood.

About this clone: The antigen is unknown.

Genomic DNA template from tumor biopsies or peripheral blood, about 616 ng to 6,500 ng input. The CDR3 loop spans 12 amino acids. The germline gives CDR1 SGHVS, CDR2 FNYEAQ. V was clipped by 5 bases and J by 10 bases, with 14 bases between them. The chain joins TRBV7-6 to TRBJ2-5; D could derive from TRBD1 or TRBD2 (5 bases each). The sequence was collected from a human donor with basal cell carcinoma. The sample was PBMCs, taken after anti-PD-1 treatment. CDR3 protein: CASSPGRSVQYF. The CDR3 DNA follows: TGTGCCAGCAGCCCGGGACGGTCGGTCCAGTACTTC.